The 17 T cell receptor beta chains listed next were all sequenced from one sample in a study of blood T cell repertoires in COVID-19. Repertoires were generated with immunoSEQ multiplex PCR, while TCRdb's copy carries only in-frame clones and drops some. This table holds about 200,000 clones, about 81% found once. The sample consisted of peripheral blood. Receptors were obtained from a woman older than 75 with COVID-19, enrolled during active disease.

The chain has TRBV5-1 and TRBJ2-3; 8 bases match TRBD2. The CDR3 is 14 amino acids. CDR1 is SGHRS and CDR2 is YFSETQ in the germline V gene. Trimming took 6 bases from V and 6 from J; bases not matched to a gene: 9. The DNA of the CDR3 is TGCGCCAGCACCGGACTAGCCGGAACTGATACGCAGTATTTT. Translated, it gives CASTGLAGTDTQYF. Using reference TRBV5-1 and TRBJ2-3 for the parts outside the CDR3, the full variable domain is KAGVTQTPRYLIKTRGQQVTLSCSPISGHRSVSWYQQTPGQGLQFLFEYFSETQRNKGNFPGRFSGRQFSNSRSEMNVSTLELGDSALYLCASTGLAGTDTQYFGPGTRLTVL.

This chain joins TRBV29-1 and TRBJ1-2; no clear D gene. Trimming left V 1 base short and J 10 bases short, with 13 bases between. Germline V gene sequence: CDR1 SQVTM, CDR2 ANQGSEA. The CDR3 is made up of 12 amino acids. DNA of the CDR3: TGCAGCGTTGAAGCCGGTGGGCCAGTCTACACCTTC. It codes for CSVEAGGPVYTF.

This chain uses TRBV6-6 with TRBJ1-1; a possible D gene is TRBD1 (5 bases). Germline V gene lookup returns CDR1 MNHNY and CDR2 SVGAGI (reference sequence). CDR3 length equals 11 residues. The V and J ends lost 1 base and 10 bases respectively, with 7 bases between them. The CDR3 sequence: CASSYFTGAFF. As DNA, the CDR3 is TGTGCCAGCAGTTACTTCACAGGAGCTTTCTTT.

The chain links TRBV7-2 to TRBJ1-2, with D possibly matching TRBD1 (6 bases). The germline V and J ends were trimmed by 3 bases and 6 bases, with 14 bases remaining between them. Germline V gene data show CDR1 as SGHTA and CDR2 as FQGNSA. The CDR3 loop spans 14 amino acids. CDR3 nucleotides: TGTGCCAGCAGCTTGAAAGGGACATTTCATGGCTACACCTTC. It codes for CASSLKGTFHGYTF.

This clone was seen once. V usage is TRBV11-2 and J usage is TRBJ1-2; TRBD1 might be the D (5 bases). Trimming shortened V by 1 base and J by 4 bases, and 13 bases separated the two germline ends. Germline V gene data show CDR1 as SGHAT and CDR2 as FQNNGV. The CDR3 spans 15 residues. For the CDR3, the DNA is TGTGCCAGCAGCTTAGGGGGACTAGGGTTCTATGGCTACACCTTC. Protein product: CASSLGGLGFYGYTF.

A single count supports this clone. This chain links TRBV14 with TRBJ2-3; 12 nucleotides line up with TRBD2. The CDR3 extends over 17 amino acids. The V and J ends lost 4 bases and 1 base, in that order; junction bases with no gene match: 6. Germline V gives CDR1 SGHDN, CDR2 FVKESK. The CDR3 bases are TGTGCCAGCAGCCTACCGGGACTAGCGGGTCGCACAGATACGCAGTATTTT. Translated, it gives CASSLPGLAGRTDTQYF.

This sequence joins TRBV3-1 (or the pseudogene TRBV3-2) and TRBJ1-2; no clear D. Deletions cut 0 bases from V and 4 bases from J, with 21 bases between. CDR1 is LGHDT and CDR2 is YNNKEL in the germline V gene (reference sequence). This CDR3 is 18 amino acids long. CDR3 nucleotide sequence: TGTGCCAGCAGCCAAGAGGAAGAGACGAGGGCCCTCTTCTATGGCTACACCTTC. This codes for CASSQEEETRALFYGYTF.

The rearrangement links TRBV27 to TRBJ2-3; D may be TRBD2 (6 bases). CDR1 MNHEY and CDR2 SMNVEV come from the germline V gene (reference sequence). V was pared by 6 bases and J by 4 bases, with 17 bases between. The CDR3 consists of 15 residues. The DNA for the CDR3 is TGTGCCAGCAGCGTGGAGGGGAGAGGTTCAGATACGCAGTATTTT. Amino acid sequence: CASSVEGRGSDTQYF.

The gene calls are TRBV6-5 and TRBJ2-7, with TRBD2 matching 10 bases. Germline trimming cut 0 bases from V and 0 bases from J; bases unmatched to any gene: 2. The CDR3 runs 16 residues. CDR1 is MNHEY, CDR2 SVGAGI, per germline. CDR3 sequence: CASSYSSSGSSYEQYF. CDR3 bases: TGTGCCAGCAGTTACTCTTCTAGCGGGAGCTCCTACGAGCAGTACTTC.

The rearrangement joins TRBV24-1 to TRBJ2-5, with 9 bases aligning to TRBD1. From germline, CDR1 is KGHDR and CDR2 SFDVKD. CDR3 length equals 15 residues. Germline trimming cut 2 bases from V and 4 bases from J; bases unmatched to any gene: 4. The CDR3: CATSDSHRGRETQYF. The CDR3 nucleotides are TGTGCCACCAGTGATTCTCACAGGGGGCGAGAGACCCAGTACTTC.

CDR3 nucleotide sequence: TGTGCCAGCAGTCGGGCGCACGACAGGGGAAGTGAAAAACTGTTTTTT. This sequence encodes CASSRAHDRGSEKLFF. The chain recombines TRBV5-4 with TRBJ1-4; 8 positions agree with TRBD1. CDR3 length: 16 amino acids. The ends lost 5 bases at V and 7 bases at J; junction bases unmatched: 13. Germline-derived CDR1 and CDR2 are SGHNT and YYREEE (reference sequence).

This clone was seen only a few times. The chain links TRBV5-1 to TRBJ1-1; 8 bases fit TRBD1. The length of the CDR3 is 17 residues. Germline CDR1 and CDR2: SGHRS and YFSETQ. The V segment lost 0 bases and the J segment 3 bases; nucleotides outside the gene matches: 10. CDR3 in DNA: TGCGCCAGCAGCTTGGATTCAGGGGGCACCCCGGACACTGAAGCTTTCTTT. Translation gives CASSLDSGGTPDTEAFF. Drawing the rest from reference TRBV5-1 and TRBJ1-1, the complete variable domain is KAGVTQTPRYLIKTRGQQVTLSCSPISGHRSVSWYQQTPGQGLQFLFEYFSETQRNKGNFPGRFSGRQFSNSRSEMNVSTLELGDSALYLCASSLDSGGTPDTEAFFGQGTRLTVV.

The rearrangement uses TRBV19 and TRBJ2-3; TRBD2 matches 9 bases. J lost 3 bases, V lost 4 bases, and 11 bases had no gene match. The CDR3 loop spans 17 amino acids. Germline assignment: CDR1 LNHDA and CDR2 SQIVND (reference sequence). CDR3 loop: CASSKGASGISTDTQYF. The CDR3 DNA reads as TGTGCCAGTAGTAAGGGGGCTAGCGGGATCTCGACAGATACGCAGTATTTT.

The chain joins TRBV9 to TRBJ2-5, with D perhaps matching TRBD1 (6 bases). This CDR3 contains 15 residues. V was pared by 0 bases and J by 5 bases, with 14 bases between. Germline V gives CDR1 SGDLS, CDR2 YYNGEE. CDR3 bases: TGTGCCAGCAGCGTAGGAGGACAGTCCTGGGAGACCCAGTACTTC. Its translation is CASSVGGQSWETQYF.

This chain joins TRBV4-1 and TRBJ1-1, with 7 nucleotides matching TRBD1. Trimming at V came to 0 bases and at J to 10 bases, leaving 5 bases not matched to a gene. The CDR3 is 13 residues long. Germline CDR1 and CDR2: MGHRA and YSYEKL. CDR3 DNA: TGCGCCAGCAGCCAAGATCGAGGGGGCTTAGCTTTCTTT. Translated: CASSQDRGGLAFF.

CDR3 DNA: TGTGCCAGCAGCATAGTAGGGGACAGAGGCGACACCTTC. This translates into CASSIVGDRGDTF. V is TRBV6-5 and J is TRBJ1-2; 7 bases fit TRBD1. With 6 bases clipped from V and 12 bases from J, the junction kept 13 bases outside the gene matches. Germline CDR1 and CDR2: MNHEY and SVGAGI. CDR3 size: 13 residues.

This chain uses TRBV7-9 with TRBJ2-1, with 10 positions matching TRBD1. V shed 5 bases, J shed 9 bases, and the junction held 13 bases outside the gene matches. The CDR3 has 16 residues. Looked up from germline, CDR1 is SEHNR and CDR2 is FQNEAQ (reference sequence). This CDR3 is CASSVDRGARVSEQFF. The CDR3 DNA sequence: TGTGCCAGCAGCGTGGACAGGGGGGCGCGAGTAAGTGAGCAGTTCTTC.